This T cell receptor (beta chain) was captured by sequencing in a study of human T cells and chemical hapten exposure (dated by TCRdb to about 2021). As for the study more broadly: For sensitization, 2% DPC in acetone was applied to a roughly 2 cm by roughly 2 cm area of upper inner arm skin. Patients additionally received weekly therapeutic DPC doses to the scalp throughout the roughly 26-week study period. Patch testing was performed on the upper back with Finn chambers containing 0.01% DPC, and the patch tests were scored after 6 days according to International Contact Dermatitis Research Group standards. The mostly female patient cohort included alopecia areata with under or over 50% scalp involvement, alopecia totalis and alopecia universalis. Libraries were combined into a pool for sequencing, and differences in TCR yield between samples came mainly from small differences in library volumes within the pool. This study followed changes in the peripheral blood TCR repertoire in vivo during primary and secondary sensitization of alopecia patients to the hapten diphenylcyclopropenone (DPC). Patient blood was sampled pre-sensitization (week 0) and at 2, 6 and about 24 weeks after DPC sensitization. For TCR sequencing, blood came from 25 to 35 alopecia patients at anywhere from one to four time points (pre-sensitization, 2, 6 and 24 weeks).

This clonotype was found many times. Its binding antigen is unknown. Qualities for individual bases were not recorded, and no much larger clone is one base off. The sample's time point label, in plain terms: patch test 3, about 24 weeks after DPC sensitization. Reading the label with the study, this specimen's treatment or condition is: therapeutic diphenylcyclopropenone sensitization with weekly scalp DPC. At every patch-test visit, the blood draw took place before the patch test was put on. To be eligible, patients had to be aged 18 to 70, diagnosed with alopecia and judged suitable for DPC therapy, while pregnant patients were excluded. Total RNA was extracted from unfractionated whole blood that had been collected in Tempus Blood RNA tubes. Library preparation employed RACE. TCRdb records NextSeq 500 as the sequencer. Library preparation attached unique molecular identifiers to individual cDNA molecules for quantitative, reproducible TCR counting. Both TCR alpha and TCR beta chains were sequenced from each blood RNA sample. In the authors' own workflow: A median of about 87,000 TCRs per sample was observed, with a range of 23,224 to 690,600. V, J and CDR3 annotation of the TCR reads was performed with the Decombinator software suite. For the PS versus PT1 abundance plots, all samples were subsampled to the same number of TCRs (28,000). TCRs were defined as expanded if absent before sensitization and observed at least eight times at the 2-week time point. TCRdb reanalyzed the raw reads on its own, using fastp at Q25 for trimming and MiXCR for clone calling, and kept in-frame beta chains. Duplicate CDR3 protein sequences are folded into a single record with the most common DNA and genes. V and J calls and clone size were set by TCRdb, not the authors. The table for this sample lists around 110,000 distinct CDR3 sequences; 11% of them were counted only once. The top ten constitute roughly 2.3% of the sample.

Paper-wide results and their limitations: After repeated subsampling, changes were observed in the strength of the expansion versus patch-test correlation and in the threshold at which the correlation became significant. A positive correlation was found between the number of PT1 expanded TCRs and patch test score, with significance reached at thresholds 8, 16 and 32 but not 4. No change with DPC sensitization was found in the number of TCRs above 1 in 1000 frequency, and no evidence of global repertoire structure alterations was found. Significantly more large CDR3 similarity clusters were formed by expanded TCRs than by pre-sensitization or healthy control sets, consistent with antigen-driven responses. Because every patient had alopecia, a presumed autoimmune disease, the patients' immune response might differ from that of healthy individuals.

The CDR3, from cysteine to phenylalanine, totals 13 residues. Left in the record is the CDR3 DNA by itself, 39 bases read in frame from the first base. Trimming accounts for 5 bases at V and 5 bases at J, while the number of junction bases matched to no gene is 4. The sequence is built from TRBV12-3 or TRBV12-4 and TRBJ2-3; TRBD2 lines up with 7 middle nucleotides. This receptor was taken from a woman aged 50 to 65 with alopecia areata. Some clones in this sample may be carry-over from other donors' samples. The sequenced sample was whole blood, obtained in connection with sensitization to the hapten diphenylcyclopropenone (DPC). The CDR3 in this case is CASSPGGGDTQYF. At the DNA level, the sequence is TGTGCCAGCAGTCCAGGCGGGGGAGATACGCAGTATTTT.